The clone carrying this T cell receptor beta chain was seen at least ten times. The sample is drawn from a study of patients and donors after allogeneic stem cell transplantation. TCRdb recomputed calls from the RT-PCR reads with MiXCR, one row per CDR3 protein. Of around 240,000 distinct CDR3 sequences in the sample, 13% to 15% were seen once. This CDR3 has 16 amino acids. Germline-derived CDR1 and CDR2 are SGHTA and FQGNSA. Trimming shortened V by 4 bases and J by 8 bases, and 18 bases separated the two germline ends. This receptor was obtained from a human donor who was either an allogeneic HSCT recipient or a stem cell or donor lymphocyte infusion donor (not recorded which). It is not recorded whose cells these are; they may come from a transplant donor. This chain links TRBV7-2 with TRBJ1-6; D unresolved. The sample was blood, either unsorted or a sorted T cell fraction (not recorded which). The CDR3 DNA reads as TGTGCCAGCAGCTCCGATCGTGTCAGGCAATATTCACCCCTCCACTTT. The encoded protein is CASSSDRVRQYSPLHF.